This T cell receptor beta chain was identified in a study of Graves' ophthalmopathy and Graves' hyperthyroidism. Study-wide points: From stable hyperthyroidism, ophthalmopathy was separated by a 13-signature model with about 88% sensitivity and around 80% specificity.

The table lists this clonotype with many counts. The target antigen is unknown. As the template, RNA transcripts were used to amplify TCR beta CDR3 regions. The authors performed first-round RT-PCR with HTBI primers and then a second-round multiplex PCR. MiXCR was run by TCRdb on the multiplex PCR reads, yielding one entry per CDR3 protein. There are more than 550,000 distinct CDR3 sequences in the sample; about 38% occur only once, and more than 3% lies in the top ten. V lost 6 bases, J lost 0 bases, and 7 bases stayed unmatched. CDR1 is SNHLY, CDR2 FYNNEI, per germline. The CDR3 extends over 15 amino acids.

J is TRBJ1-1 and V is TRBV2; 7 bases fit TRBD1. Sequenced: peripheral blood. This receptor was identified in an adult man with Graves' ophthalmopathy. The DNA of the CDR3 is TGTGCCAGCAGCTACAGGGGACGGATGAACACTGAAGCTTTCTTT. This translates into CASSYRGRMNTEAFF.